The 24 T cell receptor beta chains in this list originate from one sample, sequenced in a study of control samples from healthy donors and cancer patients. Here immunoSEQ multiplex PCR was the method, and the copy in TCRdb shows in-frame clones only, minus some. The data show just under 80,000 clones, around 90% seen once. Material for sequencing was PBMCs. The receptors stem from a woman aged 55-70 years with head and neck cancer.

The chain couples TRBV5-4 to TRBJ2-2; no firm D call. The germline CDR1 and CDR2 sequences are SGHNT and YYREEE (reference sequence). V shed 4 bases and J shed 4 bases, with 14 bases lying between them. CDR3 length equals 15 residues. DNA for the CDR3: TGTGCCAGCAGCCTAGGTTCGGCTAGCACCGGGGAGCTGTTTTTT. Its protein product is CASSLGSASTGELFF.

The chain employs TRBV18 and TRBJ2-3; D unresolved. Per the germline V gene, CDR1 is KGHSH and CDR2 is LQKENI. Trimming removed 3 bases at V and 2 bases at J, with 9 bases between. The CDR3 is 14 amino acids. In DNA, the CDR3 is TGTGCCAGCTCACCGACTGCTATCACAGATACGCAGTATTTT. The encoded protein is CASSPTAITDTQYF.

There are a few counts of this clone. The V and J genes are TRBV7-8 and TRBJ1-1; 7 bases align to TRBD1. The ends lost 5 bases at V and 5 bases at J; junction bases unmatched: 11. The CDR3 covers 15 residues. Germline lookup yields CDR1 SGHVS and CDR2 FQNEAQ. Written as DNA, the CDR3 is TGTGCCAGCAGCCCTCGACAGGGAGGGGAGACTGAAGCTTTCTTT. It yields the protein CASSPRQGGETEAFF.

The chain employs TRBV5-6 and TRBJ1-2; no clear D gene. Deletions cut 4 bases from V and 2 bases from J, with 15 bases between. Germline V gene sequence: CDR1 SGHDT, CDR2 YYEEEE. CDR3 length: 15 residues. CDR3 protein: CASSPYPDGNYGYTF. For the CDR3, the DNA is TGTGCCAGCAGCCCTTACCCGGACGGGAACTATGGCTACACCTTC.

J is TRBJ2-5 and V is TRBV4-2, with 8 positions matching TRBD1. This CDR3 is 14 amino acids long. Germline CDR1 is LGHNA and CDR2 is YNFKEQ. V dropped 4 bases and J dropped 3; count of bases not matched to a gene: 4. For the CDR3, the DNA is TGTGCCAGCAGCCTTGGACAGGGTAAAGAGACCCAGTACTTC. This codes for CASSLGQGKETQYF.

Note on this clone: A read error may account for a junction end that differs from germline. The rearrangement uses TRBV28 and TRBJ2-2; the match to TRBD2 covers 10 bases. The CDR3 consists of 16 residues. Germline lookup yields CDR1 MDHEN and CDR2 SYDVKM. The CDR3 region is CVSSLRAGGPTGELFF. The DNA of the CDR3 is TGTGTCAGCAGTTTAAGAGCGGGAGGGCCCACCGGGGAGCTGTTTTTT.

The chain has TRBV15 and TRBJ1-5; D might be TRBD1 (5 bases). The CDR3 sequence is 17 residues long. Trimming shortened V by 5 bases and J by 1 base, and 18 bases separated the two germline ends. Per the germline V gene, CDR1 is LNHNV and CDR2 is YYDKDF (reference sequence). The CDR3 is CATSGRWSGPSNQPQHF. CDR3 bases: TGTGCCACCAGCGGTCGTTGGTCAGGGCCGAGCAATCAGCCCCAGCATTTT.

The chain is built from TRBV7-8 and TRBJ1-2; TRBD1 aligns across 8 bases. From germline, CDR1 is SGHVS and CDR2 FQNEAQ. This CDR3 has 16 amino acids. Germline trimming cut 0 bases from V and 4 bases from J; bases unmatched to any gene: 7. CDR3 DNA: TGTGCCAGCAGCTTAGCCAACAGGGGGACTAGCTATGGCTACACCTTC. Its translation: CASSLANRGTSYGYTF. The complete variable domain, with remaining parts taken from reference TRBV7-8 and TRBJ1-2, reads GAGVSQSPRYKVAKRGQDVALRCDPISGHVSLFWYQQALGQGPEFLTYFQNEAQLDKSGLPSDRFFAERPEGSVSTLKIQRTQQEDSAVYLCASSLANRGTSYGYTFGSGTRLTVV.

The chain is built from TRBV6-4 and TRBJ1-5; D gene uncertain. In germline, CDR1 is MRHNA, CDR2 SNTAGT. The CDR3 loop spans 15 amino acids. With 3 bases removed from V and 2 bases from J, the gap between germline ends came to 11 bases. The CDR3 DNA follows: TGTGCCAGCAGTGAATCTTTCGGGGGCAATCAGCCCCAGCATTTT. Protein: CASSESFGGNQPQHF.

The rearrangement uses TRBV10-3 and TRBJ1-1, with D unresolved. V was cut by 3 bases and J by 4 bases, with 9 bases left in between. The CDR3 has 13 residues. Germline V gives CDR1 ENHRY, CDR2 SYGVKD. CDR3 sequence (DNA): TGTGCCATCAGTGACGATCACAGCACTGAAGCTTTCTTT. This encodes CAISDDHSTEAFF.

The J gene is TRBJ2-7, the V gene TRBV5-1; the D is unclear. Germline V gene sequence: CDR1 SGHRS, CDR2 YFSETQ. Trimming left V 6 bases short and J 0 bases short, with 10 bases between. This CDR3 contains 13 residues. The DNA for the CDR3 is TGCGCCAGCAATCCTGGAAGCTCCTACGAGCAGTACTTC. Amino acids: CASNPGSSYEQYF.

This sequence joins TRBV7-9 and TRBJ1-5; 8 bases agree with TRBD1. The V and J ends lost 4 bases and 6 bases, in that order; junction bases with no gene match: 11. The CDR3 loop spans 16 amino acids. Germline loops: CDR1 SEHNR, CDR2 FQNEAQ (reference sequence). CDR3 in amino acids: CASSSYKGQGPQPQHF. The CDR3 nucleotides are TGTGCCAGCAGCTCCTATAAAGGACAGGGCCCTCAGCCCCAGCATTTT.

The V and J genes are TRBV19 and TRBJ1-2; no clear D gene. Germline CDR1 and CDR2: LNHDA and SQIVND (reference sequence). Trimming cost V 3 bases and J 3 bases, with 8 bases left between them. The CDR3 consists of 13 residues. This chain's CDR3 is CASSIRADYGYTF. In DNA, the CDR3 is TGTGCCAGTAGTATTCGGGCGGACTATGGCTACACCTTC.

The V gene is TRBV5-1, the J gene TRBJ1-3; 7 nucleotides agree with TRBD1. After removal of 0 bases from V and 3 bases from J, the junction contained 6 bases not matched to a gene. The CDR3 is 16 residues long. CDR1 SGHRS and CDR2 YFSETQ come from the germline V gene. As DNA, the CDR3 is TGCGCCAGCAGCTTGGCTGGGACAGTCTATGGAAACACCATATATTTT. It encodes CASSLAGTVYGNTIYF.

V is TRBV5-4 and J is TRBJ2-3; D not resolved. This CDR3 is 13 amino acids long. Trimming took off 4 bases at V and 6 bases at J, with 12 bases between the two ends. The germline gives CDR1 SGHNT, CDR2 YYREEE (reference sequence). CDR3 region: CASSQAFPDTQYF. CDR3 nucleotide sequence: TGTGCCAGCAGCCAGGCCTTTCCGGATACGCAGTATTTT.

The chain employs TRBV3-1 (or the pseudogene TRBV3-2) and TRBJ1-2, with 8 bases matching TRBD1. Germline V gene sequence: CDR1 LGHDT, CDR2 YNNKEL (reference sequence). The CDR3 loop spans 15 amino acids. V was clipped by 6 bases and J by 5 bases; unmatched bases: 11. In nucleotides, the CDR3 is TGTGCCAGCAGTCCCCCGTCCCGGACAGGGTATGGCTACACCTTC. Translated: CASSPPSRTGYGYTF.

The J gene is TRBJ1-1, the V gene TRBV7-9; D not resolved. V was pared by 4 bases and J by 0 bases, with 6 bases between. Germline loops: CDR1 SEHNR, CDR2 FQNEAQ (reference sequence). The CDR3 is made up of 13 amino acids. The CDR3 coding sequence is TGTGCCAGCAGCTCTTCCTTGAACACTGAAGCTTTCTTT. Its protein is CASSSSLNTEAFF.

V is TRBV25-1 and J is TRBJ2-7; the match to TRBD2 covers 11 bases. This CDR3 region has 14 residues. V lost 7 bases and J lost 3; bases outside the gene matches: 5. Looked up from germline, CDR1 is MGHDK and CDR2 is SYGVNS. CDR3 sequence reads: CASTSGLAVYEQYF. The CDR3 nucleotides are TGTGCCAGCACCTCGGGACTAGCGGTCTACGAGCAGTACTTC.

The V gene is TRBV5-5, the J gene TRBJ2-2, with D uncertain. In germline, CDR1 is SGHKS, CDR2 YYEKEE (reference sequence). Trimming removed 1 base from V and 1 base from J, with 5 bases in between. CDR3 length equals 14 residues. The CDR3 is CASSLIVNTGELFF. In nucleotides, the CDR3 is TGTGCCAGCAGCTTGATAGTGAACACCGGGGAGCTGTTTTTT.

The CDR3: CASSQGIAYNEQFF. The CDR3 DNA reads TGCGCCAGCAGCCAAGGAATTGCCTACAATGAGCAGTTCTTC. J is TRBJ2-1 and V is TRBV4-1; D is unresolved. Germline CDR1 MGHRA, CDR2 YSYEKL. The V end was cut by 1 base, the J end by 2 bases, with 6 bases between. The CDR3 loop spans 14 amino acids.

The rearrangement joins TRBV7-2 to TRBJ2-5; D tentatively reads TRBD1 or TRBD2 (5 bases each). The CDR3 runs 15 residues. Trimming pared 1 base from V and 5 bases from J, leaving 14 bases between. Germline V CDR1 and CDR2: SGHTA, FQGNSA. Here the CDR3 reads CASSLGVGEEETQYF. For the CDR3, the DNA is TGTGCCAGCAGCTTAGGGGTGGGGGAAGAGGAGACCCAGTACTTC. The complete variable domain, with remaining parts taken from reference TRBV7-2 and TRBJ2-5, reads GAGVSQSPSNKVTEKGKDVELRCDPISGHTALYWYRQSLGQGLEFLIYFQGNSAPDKSGLPSDRFSAERTGGSVSTLTIQRTQQEDSAVYLCASSLGVGEEETQYFGPGTRLLVL.

The rearrangement uses TRBV9 and TRBJ1-2; 11 bases map to TRBD1. CDR3 length: 17 residues. Germline V gene sequence: CDR1 SGDLS, CDR2 YYNGEE. V was clipped by 6 bases and J by 4 bases; unmatched bases: 14. CDR3 nucleotides: TGTGCCAGCAATCGTTTCCCTCCCGGGACAGGGGGCTATGGCTACACCTTC. It specifies CASNRFPPGTGGYGYTF. Looking up the rest from reference TRBV9 and TRBJ1-2 gives the full variable domain: DSGVTQTPKHLITATGQRVTLRCSPRSGDLSVYWYQQSLDQGLQFLIQYYNGEERAKGNILERFSAQQFPDLHSELNLSSLELGDSALYFCASNRFPPGTGGYGYTFGSGTRLTVV.

This clone was picked up one time. The gene calls are TRBV12-3 or TRBV12-4 and TRBJ2-1; D may correspond to TRBD1 or TRBD2 (5 bases each). V was shortened by 7 bases and J by 5 bases, with 9 bases between the two germline ends. The CDR3 has 12 amino acids. The CDR3: CASTRDHNEQFF. CDR3 nucleotide sequence: TGTGCCAGCACCCGGGACCACAATGAGCAGTTCTTC.

The chain joins TRBV25-1 to TRBJ2-5, with D tentatively TRBD1 (7 bases). Trimming cost V 5 bases and J 2 bases, with 18 bases left between them. This CDR3 is built from 16 residues. Germline V gene lookup returns CDR1 MGHDK and CDR2 SYGVNS. The CDR3: CASSNQYRGGQETQYF. For the CDR3, the DNA is TGTGCCAGCAGTAACCAGTACAGGGGAGGACAAGAGACCCAGTACTTC.